Sequencing of this T cell receptor beta chain was carried out in a study of Graves' ophthalmopathy and Graves' hyperthyroidism. Study background: Peripheral blood collection took place at initial diagnosis, before any treatment.

Amplified material comprised TCR beta CDR3 regions derived from RNA transcripts. After a first-round RT-PCR with HTBI primers, a second-round multiplex PCR was run. TCRdb independently ran MiXCR on the multiplex PCR reads; one entry per CDR3 protein. The profile covers roughly 700,000 distinct CDR3 sequences, with 35% to 50% appearing a single time and about 40% taken by the ten largest. Germline CDR1 DFQATT, CDR2 SNEGSKA (reference sequence). The CDR3 has 15 amino acids. Deletions cut 6 bases from V and 2 bases from J, with 16 bases between. This TCR derives from an adult man with Graves' ophthalmopathy. The chain carries TRBV20-1 and TRBJ1-4, with a weak D call TRBD1 (5 bases). Sequenced: peripheral blood. The DNA for the CDR3 is TGCAGTGCCCGGGGACCCTATGGGACTAATGAAAAACTGTTTTTT. Its translation: CSARGPYGTNEKLFF.